The 6 T cell receptor beta chains below were found in one sample sequenced in a study of blood T cell repertoires in COVID-19. Here immunoSEQ multiplex PCR was the method, and the copy in TCRdb shows in-frame clones only, minus some. The sample lists more than 250,000 clones, around four fifths occurring once. The specimen sequenced was peripheral blood. Every receptor here comes from a man in his 60s who had recovered from COVID-19.

V and J are TRBV4-2 and TRBJ2-5; TRBD2 might be the D (6 bases). The CDR3 extends over 16 amino acids. Germline CDR1 and CDR2: LGHNA and YNFKEQ. V was trimmed by 0 bases and J by 5 bases, leaving 16 bases between them. The CDR3: CASSQENGRGGETQYF. The CDR3 DNA reads TGTGCCAGCAGCCAAGAAAATGGACGAGGAGGGGAGACCCAGTACTTC.

The chain links TRBV14 to TRBJ2-5; tentative D call: TRBD1 (6 bases). This CDR3 has 15 amino acids. The germline V gene encodes CDR1 SGHDN and CDR2 FVKESK. Deletions cut 6 bases from V and 4 bases from J, with 18 bases between. The CDR3 reads CASSLNTGTRETQYF. DNA for the CDR3: TGTGCCAGCAGTCTGAACACCGGGACAAGAGAGACCCAGTACTTC.

The rearrangement joins TRBV2 to TRBJ1-1; D is unresolved. Germline V lookup: CDR1 SNHLY, CDR2 FYNNEI. The CDR3 covers 15 residues. V was pared by 3 bases and J by 1 base, with 12 bases between. The chain's CDR3 is CASSDQIPGNTEAFF. CDR3 in DNA: TGTGCCAGCAGTGACCAAATCCCAGGGAACACTGAAGCTTTCTTT. Full variable domain (rest looked up from reference TRBV2 and TRBJ1-1): EPEVTQTPSHQVTQMGQEVILRCVPISNHLYFYWYRQILGQKVEFLVSFYNNEISEKSEIFDDQFSVERPDGSNFTLKIRSTKLEDSAMYFCASSDQIPGNTEAFFGQGTRLTVV.

As regards this clone: A much larger clonotype is one base distant, so this may be a read error. The sample carries other DNA sequences with the same CDR3. CDR3 region: CASLRAAGLGNEQFF. DNA for the CDR3: TGTGCCAGCCTGAGGGCAGCGGGCCTAGGGAATGAACAGTTCTTC. The V call is TRBV6-5, the J call TRBJ2-1; TRBD2 is a possible D gene (6 bases). CDR3 size: 15 residues. CDR1 MNHEY and CDR2 SVGAGI come from the germline V gene.

The sample holds one count of this clone. V is TRBV6-5 and J is TRBJ2-1, with D possibly being TRBD2 (6 bases). CDR3 size: 16 residues. Trimming took off 0 bases at V and 7 bases at J, with 16 bases between the two ends. From germline, CDR1 is MNHEY and CDR2 SVGAGI. CDR3 bases: TGTGCCAGCAGTTACTCGGCGGGATTCTTGGGGAATGAGCAGTTCTTC. It translates to CASSYSAGFLGNEQFF.

This clone was found a few times. This chain's CDR3 is CASSSHRGSYNSPLHF. The CDR3 coding sequence is TGTGCCAGCAGCTCCCACAGGGGTTCCTATAATTCACCCCTCCACTTT. The V call is TRBV3-1 (or the pseudogene TRBV3-2), the J call TRBJ1-6; 7 positions match TRBD1. The germline gives CDR1 LGHDT, CDR2 YNNKEL (reference sequence). V lost 5 bases and J lost 1; bases outside the gene matches: 5. CDR3 length: 16 amino acids.